This T cell receptor beta chain comes out of a study of identical twins' blood T cells (dated by TCRdb to the early 2010s). Regarding the research as a whole: The approximately twelve libraries, six for the alpha chain and six for the beta chain, yielded 50 million or so Illumina reads in total. TCR alpha and beta chain repertoires of three pairs of monozygous twins were compared using next-generation sequencing to assess genetic influence on repertoire formation. Study-level results and caveats: Among the most abundant TCRbeta clonotypes, each donor shared more CDR3 sequences with her twin than with unrelated donors. The number of shared CDR3 clonotypes between two donors was mainly determined by the product of their cloneset sizes, and twins did not clearly deviate from this trend. V gene usage was reported to be markedly more similar within twin pairs than between unrelated donors, even among non-selected out-of-frame TCRbeta clonotypes. Environmental influences could not be excluded as an explanation for twin similarity, since twins were reared together. The study stated that the proposed role of the TCRalpha J segment in MHC recognition during thymic selection needs to be validated by independent studies.

Six healthy women forming three monozygous twin pairs were used as donors. Each of the three twin pairs had been raised together, and the twins in each pair were thought likely to have encountered the same infectious agents and vaccines. TCR cDNA libraries were prepared from RNA that was isolated from peripheral blood mononuclear cells. Receptor libraries were prepared by 5' RACE. Sequenced using an Illumina Genome Analyzer IIx. To prepare the RNA-based TCR cDNA libraries, a previously described protocol was followed, with several modifications. To prevent cross-contamination, barcodes specific to each sample were added to both ends of every TCR cDNA library during cDNA synthesis and amplification. The paper's processing steps were these. Between about 95,000 and nearly 550,000 clonotypes were identified per individual, with about 2 to 3.6 million CDR3-containing reads per library. Reads carrying improper barcode index combinations were removed, after which the MiTCR software was used to build a cloneset for each library. MiTCR filtered or rescued low-quality reads and corrected PCR and sequencing errors when assembling CDR3 clonotypes. Artificial out-of-frame clonotypes were mapped to in-frame sequences, with one indel allowed in the CDR3, and then removed. To measure how similar V and J gene usage was between donors, Jensen-Shannon divergence was divided by mean entropy. TCRdb reworked the public reads: Q25 trimming with fastp, MiXCR clone assembly, productive beta chains retained. Merged by CDR3 protein, the rows form single entries marked with the most common genes and DNA. TCRdb, rather than the study authors, made the V and J calls. The sample table lists roughly 380,000 distinct CDR3 sequences, more than 25% of them with a count of one. The top ten hold roughly 6.1% of the sample.

This clonotype has more than one count but fewer than ten. The clone's antigen remains unknown. Base qualities are not recorded, but no much larger clone differs from it by a single base. This TCR was recovered from a woman aged 18 to 55 in good health. Sequencing was performed on PBMCs.

The CDR3 in this case is CASSRRVGGQWGYTF. The DNA sequence is given as TGTGCCAGTAGTCGGCGCGTGGGAGGACAGTGGGGCTACACCTTC. In this chain, TRBV19 is recombined with TRBJ1-2; TRBD1 is a possible D gene, resting on 6 matching bases. V and J are truncated by 5 bases and 8 bases respectively, leaving an intervening sequence of 21 bases. Taken from cysteine to phenylalanine, the CDR3 has 15 residues. The kept DNA is CDR3 alone, 45 bases in frame from the first base. Looking up the germline V gene (reference sequence) yields CDR1 LNHDA and CDR2 SQIVND.